This TCR beta chain was documented in a study of T cells in Graves' hyperthyroidism and ophthalmopathy. Study-level findings and limits: Within blood appeared most thyroid clonotypes that had expanded above 0.001.

Hyperthyroidism, newly diagnosed and lasting under 2 months, affected patients aged 18 to 65. Out of about 10 ml of fresh peripheral blood came the PBMCs. CDR3 length: 14 residues. V lost 5 bases and J lost 5, with 15 bases in between. Germline-derived CDR1 and CDR2 are LNHNV and YYDKDF (reference sequence). TCR beta CDR3 region amplification was performed from RNA transcripts. The TCR CDR3 was amplified in a first-round RT-PCR using the HTBI primer set. TCRdb ran MiXCR on the multiplex PCR reads and lists one entry per CDR3 protein. The top ten clones hold roughly 31% of a sample with 700,000 to 950,000 distinct CDR3 sequences, 35% of them seen once. The table lists this clonotype with many counts. Its antigen is still unknown.

Sequenced input: blood. The sequence was collected from a middle-aged woman with Graves' hyperthyroidism. J is TRBJ2-5 and V is TRBV15, with TRBD2 as a possible D gene (7 bases). DNA of the CDR3: TGTGCCACCAGCTCCGGGGGGCCAAAGGAGACCCAGTACTTC. It yields the protein CATSSGGPKETQYF.